This T cell receptor beta chain was sequenced in a study of T cell responses to AZD1222 COVID-19 vaccine. General study points: Females made up more of the donors, who were largely white British, and clonal diversity may have come out too low.

Trimming removed 5 bases at V and 3 bases at J, with 11 bases between. Germline loops: CDR1 MNHEY, CDR2 SVGEGT. CDR3 length: 13 amino acids. This clone was seen just once. Its antigen is still unknown. Libraries were prepared by immunoSEQ multiplex PCR; TCRdb keeps only in-frame clonotypes and omits some of them. The table lists tens of thousands of clones, roughly 90% of them singletons. This chain joins TRBV6-2 or TRBV6-3 and TRBJ2-7; tentative D call: TRBD1 (5 bases). The sample consisted of peripheral blood, taken 28 days after the second AZD1222 dose. This sequence was found in an adult who received the AZD1222 COVID-19 vaccine. The DNA of the CDR3 is TGTGCCAGCAGTCAGGGTCCTAACTACGAGCAGTACTTC. It translates to CASSQGPNYEQYF.